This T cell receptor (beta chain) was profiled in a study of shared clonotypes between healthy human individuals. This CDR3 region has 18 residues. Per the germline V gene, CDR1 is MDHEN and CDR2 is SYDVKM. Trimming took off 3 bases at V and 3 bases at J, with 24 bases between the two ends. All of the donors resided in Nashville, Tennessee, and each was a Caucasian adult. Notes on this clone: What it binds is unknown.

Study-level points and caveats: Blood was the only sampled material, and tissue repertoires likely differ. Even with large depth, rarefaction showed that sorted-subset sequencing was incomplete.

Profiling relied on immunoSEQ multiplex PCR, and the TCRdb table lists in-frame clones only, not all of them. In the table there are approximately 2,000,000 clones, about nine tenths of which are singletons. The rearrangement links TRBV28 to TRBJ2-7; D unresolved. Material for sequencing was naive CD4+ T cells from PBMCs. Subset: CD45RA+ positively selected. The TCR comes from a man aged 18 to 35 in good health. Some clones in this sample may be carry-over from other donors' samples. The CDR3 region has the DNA TGTGCCAGCAGTTTGGGGTTGGGTGGGATGGAGCGAAACTACGAGCAGTACTTC. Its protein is CASSLGLGGMERNYEQYF. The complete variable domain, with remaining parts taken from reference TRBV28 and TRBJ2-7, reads DVKVTQSSRYLVKRTGEKVFLECVQDMDHENMFWYRQDPGLGLRLIYFSYDVKMKEKGDIPEGYSVSREKKERFSLILESASTNQTSMYLCASSLGLGGMERNYEQYFGPGTRLTVT.